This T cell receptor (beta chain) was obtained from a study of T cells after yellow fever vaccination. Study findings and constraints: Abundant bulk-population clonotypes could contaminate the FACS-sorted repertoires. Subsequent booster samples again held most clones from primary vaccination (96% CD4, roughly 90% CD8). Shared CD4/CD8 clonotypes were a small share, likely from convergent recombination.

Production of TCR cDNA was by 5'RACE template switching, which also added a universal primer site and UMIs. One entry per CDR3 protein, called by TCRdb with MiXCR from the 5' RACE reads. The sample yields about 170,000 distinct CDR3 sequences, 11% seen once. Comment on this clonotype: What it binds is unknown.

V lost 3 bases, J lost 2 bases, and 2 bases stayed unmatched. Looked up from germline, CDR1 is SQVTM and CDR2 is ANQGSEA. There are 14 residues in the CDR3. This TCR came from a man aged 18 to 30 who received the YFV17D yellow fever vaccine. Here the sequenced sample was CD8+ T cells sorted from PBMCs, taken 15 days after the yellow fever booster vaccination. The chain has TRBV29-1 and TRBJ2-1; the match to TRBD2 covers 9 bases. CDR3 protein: CSVEPSGAYNEQFF. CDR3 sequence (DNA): TGCAGCGTTGAGCCTAGCGGGGCCTACAATGAGCAGTTCTTC.